These 5 T cell receptor beta chains share one sample of origin, sequenced in a study of monozygotic twins with cystic fibrosis. Profiled with immunoSEQ multiplex PCR; TCRdb holds only in-frame clones, not every one. The sample yields 30,000 to 40,000 clones, more than 55% seen once. Sample: blood. The receptors here all came from a girl aged 10 to 17 with cystic fibrosis.

The chain joins TRBV5-6 to TRBJ2-4; D may be TRBD1 or TRBD2 (6 bases each). There are 15 residues in the CDR3. Germline V gene sequence: CDR1 SGHDT, CDR2 YYEEEE. V was clipped by 0 bases and J by 6 bases, with 13 bases between them. The CDR3 DNA is TGTGCCAGCAGCTTGGACGGGGGCACCTCAAACATTCAGTACTTC. Translation: CASSLDGGTSNIQYF.

This chain uses TRBV6-5 with TRBJ1-1; D is ambiguous. Germline loops: CDR1 MNHEY, CDR2 SVGAGI. The V gene lost 5 bases and the J gene lost 1 base, with 8 bases spanning the gap. The CDR3 is made up of 13 amino acids. CDR3 loop: CASSPNRNTEAFF. CDR3 nucleotides: TGTGCCAGCAGTCCCAACAGGAACACTGAAGCTTTCTTT.

This clone was counted only a few times. The rearrangement uses TRBV19 and TRBJ2-7; no clear D. The CDR3 totals 14 residues. From germline, CDR1 is LNHDA and CDR2 SQIVND (reference sequence). Trimming left V 5 bases short and J 3 bases short, with 14 bases between. The CDR3 DNA is TGTGCCAGTAGTGGCCGGGCCCTCAGCTACGAGCAGTACTTC. Translation gives CASSGRALSYEQYF.

The table lists this clone with a few counts. The chain combines TRBV6-5 with TRBJ1-1; D ambiguous. With 0 bases removed from V and 5 bases from J, the gap between germline ends came to 13 bases. CDR1 MNHEY and CDR2 SVGAGI come from the germline V gene. The CDR3 has 15 residues. The CDR3 protein is CASSYSGRVETEAFF. The DNA of the CDR3 is TGTGCCAGCAGTTACTCGGGGAGGGTAGAGACTGAAGCTTTCTTT.

A few counts support this clone. The rearrangement uses TRBV14 and TRBJ2-7, with D tentatively TRBD1 or TRBD2 (5 bases each). Trimming pared 8 bases from V and 6 bases from J, leaving 23 bases between. This CDR3 spans 15 amino acids. CDR1 SGHDN and CDR2 FVKESK come from the germline V gene. CDR3 nucleotide sequence: TGTGCCAGCCCCAAGAGGACGACCGGGACCTTCGAGCAGTACGTC. Its translation: CASPKRTTGTFEQYV.